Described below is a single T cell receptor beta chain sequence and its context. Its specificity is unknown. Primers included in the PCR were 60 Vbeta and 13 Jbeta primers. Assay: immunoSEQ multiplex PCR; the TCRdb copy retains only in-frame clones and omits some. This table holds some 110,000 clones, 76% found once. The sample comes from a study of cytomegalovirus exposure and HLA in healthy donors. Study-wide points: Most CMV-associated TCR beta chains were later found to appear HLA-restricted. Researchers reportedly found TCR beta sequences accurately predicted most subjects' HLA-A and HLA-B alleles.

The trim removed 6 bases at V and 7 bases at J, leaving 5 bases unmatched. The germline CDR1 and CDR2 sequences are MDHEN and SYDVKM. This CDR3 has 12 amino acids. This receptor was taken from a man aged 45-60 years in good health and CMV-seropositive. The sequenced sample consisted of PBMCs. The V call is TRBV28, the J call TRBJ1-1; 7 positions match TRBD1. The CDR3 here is CASSARGVEAFF. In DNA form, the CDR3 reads TGTGCCAGCAGCGCCAGGGGGGTTGAAGCTTTCTTT.